This passage covers 32 T cell receptor beta chains from one sample sequenced in a study of blood T cell repertoires in COVID-19 (dated by TCRdb to about 2020). The library was generated by the immunoSEQ multiplex PCR assay. Held by TCRdb, this immuneACCESS table contains in-frame sequences only and omits some clones. Under half of the omission traces to an unresolved V gene where checked; the cause of the rest is unknown. For this sample the table gives approximately 130,000 clones, of which more than 75% were detected only once. Jointly, the top ten make up roughly 3.9% of the sample. The sequenced sample was peripheral blood. The receptors stem from a man in his sixties with acute or convalescent COVID-19.

The genes are TRBV6-5 and TRBJ1-5, with 9 nucleotides matching TRBD1. The junction had 3 bases not matched to a gene; V was cut back by 2 bases and J by 4 bases. The CDR3 length is 15 residues. The germline V gene has CDR1 MNHEY and CDR2 SVGAGI. CDR3 in DNA: TGTGCCAGCAGTTACGGGGGGACAGGGAATCAGCCCCAGCATTTT. This translates into CASSYGGTGNQPQHF.

The chain uses TRBV11-2 and TRBJ2-1, with 12 bases fitting TRBD2. The CDR3 runs 18 residues. Germline V gives CDR1 SGHAT, CDR2 FQNNGV. V trimming: 3 bases; J trimming: 0 bases; junction bases outside the gene matches: 6. CDR3 sequence reads: CASSFLSSGRASYNEQFF. The DNA of the CDR3 is TGTGCCAGCAGCTTCCTTTCTAGCGGGAGGGCCTCCTACAATGAGCAGTTCTTC.

This clone has only a few counts. V and J are TRBV11-3 and TRBJ2-3; 8 nucleotides agree with TRBD1. CDR1 is SGHNT and CDR2 is YENEEA in the germline V gene. Losses at the gene ends were 4 bases for V and 3 bases for J; bases not matched to a gene: 6. The CDR3 covers 15 residues. The CDR3 sequence is CASSSTGDGTDTQYF. The CDR3 DNA reads as TGTGCCAGCAGCTCGACAGGGGATGGGACAGATACGCAGTATTTT.

The rearrangement joins TRBV3-1 (or the pseudogene TRBV3-2) to TRBJ1-2; TRBD1 agrees at 9 bases. The length of the CDR3 is 14 residues. With V trimmed by 4 bases and J by 8 bases, 8 bases remained unmatched. Germline CDR1 LGHDT, CDR2 YNNKEL (reference sequence). The CDR3 DNA sequence: TGTGCCAGCAGCCGAGGGGGACAGGGAGGGGGCTACACCTTC. Translated: CASSRGGQGGGYTF.

The chain couples TRBV6-5 to TRBJ2-7; maybe TRBD2 (5 bases). The CDR3 totals 13 residues. Germline V gene sequence: CDR1 MNHEY, CDR2 SVGAGI. V dropped 8 bases and J dropped 7 bases, with 18 bases sitting between them. CDR3 bases: TGTGCCAGCGGGCCCTTTAGCGACCAGGAGCAGTACTTC. It translates to CASGPFSDQEQYF.

The chain recombines TRBV2 with TRBJ2-3; a weak D match, TRBD1 (6 bases). V was clipped by 8 bases and J by 0 bases, with 12 bases between them. The CDR3 sequence is 14 residues long. The V gene's germline CDR1 is SNHLY and CDR2 FYNNEI. CDR3: CASRPRGSTDTQYF. Written as DNA, the CDR3 is TGTGCCAGCCGGCCTAGGGGGAGCACAGATACGCAGTATTTT.

This chain links TRBV7-9 with TRBJ1-1; no clear D. The CDR3 runs to 14 residues. Germline CDR1 is SEHNR and CDR2 is FQNEAQ (reference sequence). The V and J ends lost 2 bases and 5 bases respectively, with 12 bases between them. This CDR3 reads CASSLSTGWTEAFF. CDR3 nucleotides: TGTGCCAGCAGCTTAAGTACGGGGTGGACTGAAGCTTTCTTT.

The CDR3: CASSLEGGGYEQYF. Here the CDR3 DNA reads TGTGCCAGCAGCTTAGAGGGAGGGGGCTACGAGCAGTACTTC. The J gene is TRBJ2-7, the V gene TRBV7-9; D is possibly TRBD2 (7 bases). CDR1 and CDR2 from the germline V gene are SEHNR and FQNEAQ (reference sequence). The CDR3 sequence is 14 residues long. Deletions cut 1 base from V and 3 bases from J, with 10 bases between.

J is TRBJ2-5 and V is TRBV5-1; the D is unclear. V lost 1 base and J lost 3, with 7 bases in between. Germline CDR1 and CDR2: SGHRS and YFSETQ. The CDR3 extends over 13 amino acids. The CDR3 DNA follows: TGCGCCAGCAGCTTGTTTGCGGAAGAGACCCAGTACTTC. It codes for CASSLFAEETQYF.

This chain connects TRBV3-1 (or the pseudogene TRBV3-2) to TRBJ1-5; possible D gene TRBD1, 5 bases. Trimming cost V 8 bases and J 5 bases, with 7 bases left between them. CDR3 length: 11 amino acids. Germline V gene lookup returns CDR1 LGHDT and CDR2 YNNKEL (reference sequence). Here the CDR3 DNA reads TGTGCCAGCGGGGGGGATCAGCCCCAGCATTTT. Translation: CASGGDQPQHF.

The chain joins TRBV2 to TRBJ1-2, with 7 bases lining up with TRBD1. The germline CDR1 and CDR2 sequences are SNHLY and FYNNEI. The ends lost 5 bases at V and 0 bases at J; junction bases unmatched: 3. CDR3 length: 14 amino acids. Here the CDR3 DNA reads TGTGCCAGCAGTCGGACAGGCTCTAACTATGGCTACACCTTC. It is translated as CASSRTGSNYGYTF.

J is TRBJ1-2 and V is TRBV28, with D perhaps TRBD1 (5 bases). V was trimmed by 2 bases and J by 3 bases, leaving 10 bases between them. Per germline, CDR1 MDHEN and CDR2 SYDVKM. The CDR3 covers 14 residues. The CDR3 region is CASSLGQGDYGYTF. CDR3 nucleotide sequence: TGTGCCAGCAGTTTAGGTCAGGGTGACTATGGCTACACCTTC.

This clone occurred once. The chain carries TRBV28 and TRBJ1-2; 9 nucleotides align to TRBD1. V lost 7 bases to trimming and J lost 8 bases; unmatched junction nucleotides: 17. Germline lookup yields CDR1 MDHEN and CDR2 SYDVKM. This CDR3 comprises 16 residues. The CDR3 region has the DNA TGTGCCAGCACCTCTTCAACAGGGGGCGAGGCGGTCGGCTACACCTTC. Translating it yields CASTSSTGGEAVGYTF.

V and J are TRBV20-1 and TRBJ1-1; TRBD1 might be the D (6 bases). The CDR3 is made up of 11 amino acids. Germline loops: CDR1 DFQATT, CDR2 SNEGSKA (reference sequence). In DNA, the CDR3 is TGCAGGGGGGACACAAACACTGAAGCTTTCTTT. Amino acid sequence: CRGDTNTEAFF.

The V and J genes are TRBV4-3 and TRBJ2-1; 7 bases are shared with TRBD1. V was clipped by 0 bases and J by 7 bases; unmatched bases: 9. The CDR3 loop spans 16 amino acids. Germline assignment: CDR1 LGHNA and CDR2 YSLEER. CDR3 loop: CASSQDEGARSNEQFF. CDR3 nucleotides: TGCGCCAGCAGCCAAGATGAGGGGGCGAGAAGTAATGAGCAGTTCTTC.

The rearrangement links TRBV27 to TRBJ2-2, with TRBD1 matching over 7 bases. Unmatched junction bases numbered 3, after V lost 2 bases and J lost 6 bases. The length of the CDR3 is 14 residues. CDR1 is MNHEY and CDR2 is SMNVEV in the germline V gene (reference sequence). CDR3 coding DNA: TGTGCCAGCAGTTTAACAGGGGTGGCCGGGGAGCTGTTTTTT. This codes for CASSLTGVAGELFF.

The chain employs TRBV19 and TRBJ1-5, with 10 bases identical to TRBD1. V was clipped by 5 bases and J by 4 bases; unmatched bases: 5. Germline CDR1 reads LNHDA; CDR2 reads SQIVND (reference sequence). This CDR3 contains 15 residues. CDR3: CASSEDRGVNQPQHF. CDR3 bases: TGTGCCAGTAGTGAGGACAGGGGGGTAAATCAGCCCCAGCATTTT.

This clone was detected only once. The chain has TRBV7-9 and TRBJ1-4; the D is unclear. The germline V gene encodes CDR1 SEHNR and CDR2 FQNEAQ (reference sequence). Between the trimmed V and J ends, which lost 3 bases and 6 bases, there was a span of 5 bases. The CDR3 contains 12 residues. DNA of the CDR3: TGTGCCAGCAGCTTCGCAGATGAAAAACTGTTTTTT. Protein sequence: CASSFADEKLFF.

The genes are TRBV27 and TRBJ2-7; maybe TRBD2 (6 bases). The V gene lost 6 bases and the J gene lost 7 bases, with 22 bases spanning the gap. The CDR3 contains 15 residues. Germline V gene data show CDR1 as MNHEY and CDR2 as SMNVEV (reference sequence). CDR3 protein: CASRAQRGSGREQYF. The CDR3 DNA is TGTGCCAGCAGAGCCCAGAGGGGTTCGGGGAGGGAGCAGTACTTC.

This sequence joins TRBV19 and TRBJ2-5; unclear D gene. The CDR3 is 13 amino acids. Trimming removed 6 bases from V and 3 bases from J, with 11 bases in between. CDR1 LNHDA and CDR2 SQIVND come from the germline V gene (reference sequence). The CDR3 DNA reads as TGTGCCAGTAGCCCTAACGCCAAAGAGACCCAGTACTTC. It codes for CASSPNAKETQYF.

J is TRBJ2-3 and V is TRBV5-4; 8 bases align to TRBD2. CDR1 and CDR2 from the germline V gene are SGHNT and YYREEE (reference sequence). V lost 4 bases, J lost 5 bases, and 6 bases stayed unmatched. The CDR3 is 14 amino acids. The CDR3 DNA reads TGTGCCAGCAGCAGCGGGAGTGTCATAGATACGCAGTATTTT. It is translated as CASSSGSVIDTQYF.

The CDR3 region has the DNA TGTGCCAGCAGCGCCGGACAGGTAGGCAATCAGCCCCAGCATTTT. As protein: CASSAGQVGNQPQHF. The chain joins TRBV28 to TRBJ1-5; 7 bases match TRBD1. CDR3 size: 15 residues. Germline V gives CDR1 MDHEN, CDR2 SYDVKM. After removal of 6 bases from V and 2 bases from J, the junction contained 7 bases not matched to a gene.

The chain employs TRBV5-1 and TRBJ2-1; D is unresolved. Trimming took off 3 bases at V and 9 bases at J, with 13 bases between the two ends. The CDR3 is made up of 13 amino acids. From germline, CDR1 is SGHRS and CDR2 YFSETQ. CDR3 sequence (DNA): TGCGCCAGCAGCTCCTCGGGTATGGGTGAGCAGTTCTTC. It is translated as CASSSSGMGEQFF. Together with reference TRBV5-1 and TRBJ2-1, the CDR3 gives the full variable domain: KAGVTQTPRYLIKTRGQQVTLSCSPISGHRSVSWYQQTPGQGLQFLFEYFSETQRNKGNFPGRFSGRQFSNSRSEMNVSTLELGDSALYLCASSSSGMGEQFFGPGTRLTVL.

V gene TRBV6-5 combines with J gene TRBJ2-1; D perhaps matches TRBD2 (8 bases). This CDR3 spans 15 amino acids. Trimming pared 7 bases from V and 8 bases from J, leaving 21 bases between. Germline CDR1 reads MNHEY; CDR2 reads SVGAGI. The CDR3 is CASTLAGLGGHEQFF. DNA of the CDR3: TGTGCCAGCACCTTAGCGGGACTAGGGGGCCATGAGCAGTTCTTC.

The rearrangement links TRBV18 to TRBJ2-2; D perhaps matches TRBD1 (5 bases). The CDR3 has 15 amino acids. Trimming left V 7 bases short and J 0 bases short, with 12 bases between. From germline, CDR1 is KGHSH and CDR2 LQKENI. In nucleotides, the CDR3 is TGTGCCAGCTTCACCGTACAGGCGAACACCGGGGAGCTGTTTTTT. This sequence encodes CASFTVQANTGELFF.

This chain links TRBV6-1 with TRBJ2-2; D possibly corresponds to TRBD2 (6 bases). V lost 2 bases and J 7 bases, leaving 11 bases between the germline ends. Germline V lookup: CDR1 MNHNS, CDR2 SASEGT. The CDR3 runs to 14 residues. CDR3 in amino acids: CASSEWLANGELFF. For the CDR3, the DNA is TGTGCCAGCAGTGAATGGCTAGCGAACGGGGAGCTGTTTTTT.

This chain joins TRBV7-3 and TRBJ1-1; 7 nucleotides align to TRBD1. The J segment lost 2 bases and the V segment lost 0 bases, leaving 12 bases of the junction unmatched. Per germline, CDR1 SGHTA and CDR2 FQGTGA. This CDR3 region has 18 residues. The CDR3, as DNA: TGTGCCAGCAGCTTAACAGGGGGCAAAGTAGGAGGTAACACTGAAGCTTTCTTT. It codes for CASSLTGGKVGGNTEAFF.

The chain combines TRBV9 with TRBJ1-1; TRBD1 matches at 8 bases. The CDR3 length is 15 residues. V shed 0 bases and J 1 base; nucleotides not matched to a gene: 2. The germline V gene encodes CDR1 SGDLS and CDR2 YYNGEE. The CDR3 nucleotides read TGTGCCAGCAGCGTAGTTGGGACAGGGAACACTGAAGCTTTCTTT. Translated: CASSVVGTGNTEAFF.

The gene calls are TRBV18 and TRBJ2-2, with TRBD1 matching 9 bases. V lost 4 bases to trimming and J lost 3 bases; unmatched junction nucleotides: 6. CDR3 length: 16 amino acids. Germline V gene data show CDR1 as KGHSH and CDR2 as LQKENI. The CDR3 DNA sequence: TGTGCCAGCTCACTCCTCCGGGACAGGGACACCGGGGAGCTGTTTTTT. This translates into CASSLLRDRDTGELFF.

The chain links TRBV29-1 to TRBJ2-1; 10 bases agree with TRBD2. The CDR3 runs to 15 residues. Looked up from germline, CDR1 is SQVTM and CDR2 is ANQGSEA. V lost 7 bases and J lost 6; bases outside the gene matches: 12. CDR3 nucleotides: TGCAGCGCTGGGGGAGCGGGAGGGCCGAGCAATGAGCAGTTCTTC. Amino acids: CSAGGAGGPSNEQFF.

V and J are TRBV6-5 and TRBJ2-1; a possible D gene is TRBD1 (6 bases). Trimming removed 2 bases from V and 6 bases from J, with 14 bases in between. The CDR3 runs 15 residues. The germline gives CDR1 MNHEY, CDR2 SVGAGI. DNA of the CDR3: TGTGCCAGCAGTTACGGGCAGGGGTCGGCCAATGAGCAGTTCTTC. This gives the protein CASSYGQGSANEQFF.

The chain has TRBV4-3 and TRBJ2-7, with D perhaps matching TRBD1 (5 bases). This CDR3 has 15 residues. V lost 0 bases to trimming and J lost 4 bases, with 13 bases between them. The germline CDR1 and CDR2 sequences are LGHNA and YSLEER. The CDR3 sequence is CASSQDVRRAYEQYF. The CDR3 region has the DNA TGCGCCAGCAGCCAAGACGTCCGCAGGGCTTACGAGCAGTACTTC.